Sequencing of this TCR beta chain was carried out in a study of blood T cells in healthy people across ages. The second PCR ran roughly 7 to 12 cycles with a sample-barcoded 5' primer and J-beta primers. MiXCR, run by TCRdb on the 5' RACE reads, gives a single entry per CDR3 protein. This table holds 550,000 to 600,000 distinct CDR3 sequences, around half found once. The study's findings and limits: Naive and antigen-experienced cells were not separated, limiting conclusive comparison. Naive T cell percentage showed a strong correlation with TCR beta diversity.

About this clonotype itself: The antigen remains unidentified.

CDR1 and CDR2 (germline): MGHRA, YSYEKL. V lost 0 bases to trimming and J lost 4 bases; unmatched junction nucleotides: 9. The CDR3 is 17 amino acids. Each sample yielded at least 7 million isolated PBMCs. Per individual sample, total RNA of at least 6 micrograms was extracted. This TCR was recovered from a man older than 75 in good health. The chain joins TRBV4-1 to TRBJ1-2, with 9 positions matching TRBD1. The sequenced sample was blood. CDR3 in DNA: TGCGCCAGCAGCCAAGATAGGGTCGGGACAGGGACCTATGGCTACACCTTC. It yields the protein CASSQDRVGTGTYGYTF.